The 29 T cell receptor beta chains below all came from one sample that was sequenced in a study of blood T cell repertoires in COVID-19. Clones were sequenced by immunoSEQ multiplex PCR, and TCRdb holds only the in-frame ones, with some missing. The sample contains around 160,000 clones, approximately 90% of which appear only once. Sequenced input: peripheral blood. These receptors were obtained from a man younger than 35 with acute or convalescent COVID-19.

This chain links TRBV4-1 with TRBJ1-3, with 9 bases lining up with TRBD1. Per the germline V gene, CDR1 is MGHRA and CDR2 is YSYEKL. V gave up 4 bases and J gave up 8 bases; unmatched junction bases: 6. This CDR3 spans 14 amino acids. The CDR3 is CASSPGQGLDTIYF. In DNA, the CDR3 is TGCGCCAGCAGCCCGGGACAGGGTTTAGACACCATATATTTT.

This clone came up a few times. The V and J genes are TRBV24-1 and TRBJ1-1; perhaps TRBD1 as D (5 bases). Germline V gene lookup returns CDR1 KGHDR and CDR2 SFDVKD. CDR3 length equals 13 residues. V gave up 5 bases and J gave up 1 base, with 7 bases separating them. CDR3 DNA sequence: TGTGCCACCAGTGGTACAGGGAACACTGAAGCTTTCTTT. This sequence encodes CATSGTGNTEAFF.

The CDR3 loop is CASSYSNGLAFF. In DNA, the CDR3 is TGTGCCAGCAGTTACTCGAATGGGCTGGCTTTCTTT. The rearrangement uses TRBV6-5 and TRBJ1-1; D call uncertain. V lost 0 bases and J 11 bases, leaving 10 bases between the germline ends. This CDR3 has 12 amino acids. Germline V gene sequence: CDR1 MNHEY, CDR2 SVGAGI.

The chain combines TRBV6-6 with TRBJ2-7; 10 bases align to TRBD1. V dropped 2 bases and J dropped 5; count of bases not matched to a gene: 6. Germline CDR1 and CDR2: MNHNY and SVGAGI (reference sequence). This CDR3 spans 15 amino acids. In DNA form, the CDR3 reads TGTGCCAGCAGTTACGGGCCGGACAGGGGGAACGAGCAGTACGTC. It translates to CASSYGPDRGNEQYV.

The CDR3 here is CASSIGSDVRNEQFF. CDR3 coding DNA: TGTGCCAGTAGTATAGGTAGCGACGTTCGCAATGAGCAGTTCTTC. V gene TRBV19 combines with J gene TRBJ2-1, with a weak D call TRBD2 (5 bases). Germline CDR1 LNHDA, CDR2 SQIVND (reference sequence). V was clipped by 1 base and J by 6 bases, with 13 bases between them. The CDR3 is 15 residues long.

The table lists this clone with a count of one. The chain couples TRBV5-1 to TRBJ1-2; unclear D gene. The germline V and J ends were trimmed by 0 bases and 4 bases, with 13 bases remaining between them. Germline V lookup: CDR1 SGHRS, CDR2 YFSETQ. This CDR3 spans 15 amino acids. The CDR3 loop is CASSLDPGRSYGYTF. The CDR3 DNA sequence: TGCGCCAGCAGCTTGGATCCCGGGAGGAGCTATGGCTACACCTTC.

The chain has TRBV28 and TRBJ1-2; 10 bases are a match to TRBD1. V was pared by 5 bases and J by 7 bases, with 10 bases of the junction left unmatched. Germline V gives CDR1 MDHEN, CDR2 SYDVKM. CDR3 size: 15 residues. CDR3 amino acids: CASSAPGQGMVGYTF. In DNA form, the CDR3 reads TGTGCCAGCAGTGCCCCGGGACAGGGGATGGTTGGCTACACCTTC.

V usage is TRBV7-2 and J usage is TRBJ2-3, with 8 bases fitting TRBD1. The CDR3 is 15 amino acids. Germline V lookup: CDR1 SGHTA, CDR2 FQGNSA. J gave up 2 bases and V 5 bases, and 6 bases lay outside the gene matches. This CDR3 is CASSLQGAITDTQYF. CDR3 sequence (DNA): TGTGCCAGCAGCCTCCAGGGGGCAATCACAGATACGCAGTATTTT.

This rearrangement joins TRBV5-1 to TRBJ1-2; D may be TRBD1 (6 bases). CDR1 is SGHRS, CDR2 YFSETQ, per germline. CDR3 length: 16 residues. Trimming left V 3 bases short and J 2 bases short, with 17 bases between. CDR3 protein: CASSYREGELNYGYTF. Written as DNA, the CDR3 is TGCGCCAGCAGCTACAGGGAAGGAGAGCTAAACTATGGCTACACCTTC.

The V call is TRBV5-1, the J call TRBJ1-6; D is unclear. The V end was cut by 0 bases, the J end by 0 bases, with 7 bases between. Germline loops: CDR1 SGHRS, CDR2 YFSETQ. The length of the CDR3 is 16 residues. Here the CDR3 reads CASSLAASSYNSPLHF. The CDR3 coding sequence is TGCGCCAGCAGCTTGGCAGCGAGCTCCTATAATTCACCCCTCCACTTT. Combining the CDR3 with reference TRBV5-1 and TRBJ1-6 gives the whole variable domain KAGVTQTPRYLIKTRGQQVTLSCSPISGHRSVSWYQQTPGQGLQFLFEYFSETQRNKGNFPGRFSGRQFSNSRSEMNVSTLELGDSALYLCASSLAASSYNSPLHFGNGTRLTVT.

CDR3 protein: CASGFRGGGDEQYF. CDR3 DNA: TGTGCTAGTGGTTTCAGGGGTGGGGGAGACGAGCAGTACTTC. The rearrangement uses TRBV12-5 and TRBJ2-7, with a possible D match to TRBD1 (6 bases). The ends were cut back, 3 bases at V and 5 bases at J, with 14 bases in the middle. The CDR3 extends over 14 amino acids. CDR1 is LGHNT, CDR2 FRNRAP, per germline.

The rearrangement links TRBV4-1 to TRBJ2-3, with a possible D match to TRBD2 (6 bases). This CDR3 is built from 16 residues. Germline assignment: CDR1 MGHRA and CDR2 YSYEKL. V dropped 3 bases and J dropped 7 bases, with 20 bases sitting between them. CDR3 DNA: TGCGCCAGCAGCCAGGCGAAGGGGCGGGATTTAAATACGCAGTATTTT. Translated, it gives CASSQAKGRDLNTQYF.

The rearrangement links TRBV27 to TRBJ2-1; D is uncertain. This CDR3 is built from 10 residues. The V end lost 7 bases, the J end lost 4 bases, and 2 bases lay between the germline ends. Germline lookup yields CDR1 MNHEY and CDR2 SMNVEV (reference sequence). CDR3 amino acids: CASIYNEQFF. In DNA, the CDR3 is TGTGCCAGCATATACAATGAGCAGTTCTTC.

The chain joins TRBV14 to TRBJ2-5; TRBD2 aligns across 8 bases. Germline V gene data show CDR1 as SGHDN and CDR2 as FVKESK. V lost 0 bases, J lost 4 bases, and 7 bases stayed unmatched. The CDR3 covers 16 residues. CDR3 region: CASSQDAGGRGETQYF. Here the CDR3 DNA reads TGTGCCAGCAGCCAAGACGCGGGAGGCAGGGGAGAGACCCAGTACTTC.

The DNA of the CDR3 is TGTGCCTGGAGTGTACAGGTCAGGAGCTCTGGAAACACCATATATTTT. Protein sequence: CAWSVQVRSSGNTIYF. The V and J genes are TRBV30 and TRBJ1-3, with a weak D call TRBD1 (5 bases). Looked up from germline, CDR1 is GTSNPN and CDR2 is SVGIG (reference sequence). The CDR3 spans 16 residues. V was pared by 0 bases and J by 0 bases, with 12 bases between.

This rearrangement joins TRBV9 to TRBJ2-7, with D perhaps matching TRBD2 (5 bases). The germline V gene encodes CDR1 SGDLS and CDR2 YYNGEE. The CDR3 length is 14 residues. Between the trimmed V and J ends, which lost 2 bases and 6 bases, there was a span of 15 bases. The CDR3 sequence is CASSVSPLEGEQYF. DNA of the CDR3: TGTGCCAGCAGCGTTAGCCCCCTTGAGGGCGAGCAGTACTTC.

The chain uses TRBV2 and TRBJ1-5; D not certain. CDR3 length equals 12 residues. V was pared by 4 bases and J by 3 bases, with 4 bases between. Germline V gives CDR1 SNHLY, CDR2 FYNNEI. The CDR3 is CASSGVNQPQHF. CDR3 nucleotide sequence: TGTGCCAGCAGTGGAGTCAATCAGCCCCAGCATTTT.

This sequence joins TRBV5-6 and TRBJ2-7; D call uncertain. From germline, CDR1 is SGHDT and CDR2 YYEEEE. Trimming stripped 2 bases from V and 3 bases from J, with 9 bases between. The CDR3 has 13 residues. The CDR3 spells CASSFGANYEQYV. The CDR3 DNA follows: TGTGCCAGCAGCTTCGGTGCCAACTACGAGCAGTACGTC.

The rearrangement joins TRBV5-1 to TRBJ1-1, with 8 bases fitting TRBD1. V shed 2 bases, J shed 1 base, and the junction held 1 base outside the gene matches. CDR3 length: 14 residues. Germline-derived CDR1 and CDR2 are SGHRS and YFSETQ. CDR3 amino acids: CASSFDRGNTEAFF. The CDR3 nucleotides are TGCGCCAGCAGCTTCGACAGGGGGAACACTGAAGCTTTCTTT.

The V and J genes are TRBV3-1 (or the pseudogene TRBV3-2) and TRBJ2-7; D unclear. CDR3 length: 14 amino acids. V lost 2 bases to trimming and J lost 6 bases, with 14 bases between them. Germline CDR1 LGHDT, CDR2 YNNKEL (reference sequence). CDR3 DNA sequence: TGTGCCAGCAGCCAACGTAGTACAACGGGCGAGCAGTACTTC. It yields the protein CASSQRSTTGEQYF.

The chain recombines TRBV5-4 with TRBJ2-2, with D perhaps TRBD2 (6 bases). The CDR3 runs 16 residues. Germline values: CDR1 SGHNT, CDR2 YYREEE (reference sequence). Trimming cost V 0 bases and J 4 bases, with 13 bases left between them. The CDR3 DNA reads TGTGCCAGCAGCTTGGGATCTAGCGAGGTCACCGGGGAGCTGTTTTTT. Protein product: CASSLGSSEVTGELFF.

On this clone: The sample has other DNA sequences that encode this CDR3 too. The chain has TRBV18 and TRBJ1-4, with 7 bases aligning to TRBD1. Germline V lookup: CDR1 KGHSH, CDR2 LQKENI. Trimming removed 3 bases from V and 5 bases from J; junction bases left unmatched: 3. The CDR3 consists of 14 residues. The CDR3 DNA follows: TGTGCCAGCTCACCGGGACAGAGCAATGAAAAACTGTTTTTT. The encoded protein is CASSPGQSNEKLFF. The entire variable domain, with the rest obtained from reference TRBV18 and TRBJ1-4, is as follows: NAGVMQNPRHLVRRRGQEARLRCSPMKGHSHVYWYRQLPEEGLKFMVYLQKENIIDESGMPKERFSAEFPKEGPSILRIQQVVRGDSAAYFCASSPGQSNEKLFFGSGTQLSVL.

In DNA form, the CDR3 reads TGTGCCAGCAGCCACCCGGGACAGGGGGCAAGGGGAAACACCATATATTTT. The encoded protein is CASSHPGQGARGNTIYF. This sequence joins TRBV7-9 and TRBJ1-3, with 12 bases fitting TRBD1. With V trimmed by 5 bases and J by 4 bases, 9 bases remained unmatched. This CDR3 spans 17 amino acids. Germline loops: CDR1 SEHNR, CDR2 FQNEAQ (reference sequence).

J is TRBJ2-5 and V is TRBV9; 9 bases agree with TRBD2. Trimming removed 0 bases from V and 2 bases from J; junction bases left unmatched: 8. The CDR3 consists of 17 residues. Germline V lookup: CDR1 SGDLS, CDR2 YYNGEE. The CDR3 spells CASSVGQRGAGQETQYF. The CDR3 DNA sequence: TGTGCCAGCAGCGTAGGCCAGCGGGGGGCAGGTCAAGAGACCCAGTACTTC.

The chain employs TRBV2 and TRBJ2-5; 9 bases align to TRBD1. Looked up from germline, CDR1 is SNHLY and CDR2 is FYNNEI. V trimming: 0 bases; J trimming: 4 bases; junction bases outside the gene matches: 3. This CDR3 has 15 amino acids. This chain's CDR3 is CASSEARQGGETQYF. CDR3 nucleotides: TGTGCCAGCAGTGAAGCGCGACAGGGGGGAGAGACCCAGTACTTC.

In its sample, this clone was seen once. V usage is TRBV3-1 (or the pseudogene TRBV3-2) and J usage is TRBJ1-2; no clear D. The CDR3 consists of 15 residues. CDR1 and CDR2 (germline): LGHDT, YNNKEL (reference sequence). V lost 8 bases to trimming and J lost 0 bases, with 16 bases between them. DNA of the CDR3: TGTGCCAGCGGTTCACACCATACGACTAACTATGGCTACACCTTC. It encodes CASGSHHTTNYGYTF.

The chain uses TRBV30 and TRBJ2-1, with 10 bases lining up with TRBD1. V was pared by 3 bases and J by 6 bases, with 8 bases of the junction left unmatched. Per germline, CDR1 GTSNPN and CDR2 SVGIG (reference sequence). CDR3 length: 15 amino acids. The CDR3 reads CAWSQDRGFPNEQFF. The CDR3 DNA reads TGTGCCTGGAGCCAGGACAGGGGGTTCCCCAATGAGCAGTTCTTC. The full variable domain, with the rest looked up from reference TRBV30 and TRBJ2-1, is SQTIHQWPATLVQPVGSPLSLECTVEGTSNPNLYWYRQAAGRGLQLLFYSVGIGQISSEVPQNLSASRPQDRQFILSSKKLLLSDSGFYLCAWSQDRGFPNEQFFGPGTRLTVL.

The chain joins TRBV6-6 to TRBJ2-5; tentative D call: TRBD2 (6 bases). V lost 7 bases and J lost 5, with 23 bases in between. Per the germline V gene, CDR1 is MNHNY and CDR2 is SVGAGI (reference sequence). This CDR3 has 16 residues. The CDR3 region has the DNA TGTGCCAGCAAAGTAGGGGTATTCGACCGGGGGGAGACCCAGTACTTC. This translates into CASKVGVFDRGETQYF.

The CDR3 DNA sequence: TGCGCCAGCAGGACCAGCGGGGGGGTAGGCAATGAGCAGTTCTTC. It translates to CASRTSGGVGNEQFF. The J gene is TRBJ2-1, the V gene TRBV10-2; 10 nucleotides match TRBD2. The V segment lost 6 bases and the J segment 6 bases; nucleotides outside the gene matches: 8. CDR1 and CDR2 from the germline V gene are WSHSY and SAAADI. The CDR3 runs to 15 residues.